These T cell receptor beta chains were read from a single sample in a study of T cell repertoires in ileal Crohn's disease. Using immunoSEQ multiplex PCR, the repertoire was profiled, and TCRdb retains in-frame clones only, with some absent. The sample lists about 2,400 clones, under 85% occurring once. The source material was ileal tissue. Receptors originate from an adult with Crohn's disease. Both conserved end residues are part of each CDR3.

V: TRBV23-1; J: TRBJ2-1; CDR3: CASSQSGRGNEQFF
V: TRBV2; J: TRBJ2-7; CDR3: CASSDSLLGGQYF
V: TRBV9; J: TRBJ1-1; CDR3: CASSTRQGDTEAFF
V: TRBV5-4; J: TRBJ1-6; CDR3: CASSLVLESPLHF
V: TRBV6-6; J: TRBJ1-2; CDR3: CASSFPDRGWFGYTF
V: TRBV9; J: TRBJ2-1; CDR3: CASSFRQGFGDEQFF
V: TRBV6-4; J: TRBJ2-1; CDR3: CASSERTSGSNEQFF
V: TRBV9; J: TRBJ1-4; CDR3: CASSPGTGEEKLFF
V: TRBV25-1; J: TRBJ2-1; CDR3: CASQSRSGPYNEQFF
V: TRBV20-1; J: TRBJ2-7; CDR3: CSASREYEQYF
V: TRBV5-1; J: TRBJ2-5; CDR3: CATGLAGIQETQYF
V: TRBV18; J: TRBJ1-1; CDR3: CASSQTGDEAFF
V: TRBV5-4; J: TRBJ2-2; CDR3: CASSLGQGTGELFF
V: TRBV13; J: TRBJ2-1; CDR3: CASSLLRYNEQFF
V: TRBV6-1; J: TRBJ1-1; CDR3: CASRDRGGVRTEAFF
V: TRBV19; J: TRBJ1-5; CDR3: CASRPMDRGRHSNQPQHF
V: TRBV6-1; J: TRBJ1-6; CDR3: CASSDQTWGDSPLHF
V: TRBV20-1; J: TRBJ2-1; CDR3: CSARDFPGQFF
V: TRBV10-3; J: TRBJ1-6; CDR3: CAISEGQEGNSPLHF
V: TRBV19; J: TRBJ1-3; CDR3: CASIHWSSGNTIYF
V: TRBV6-1; J: TRBJ2-4; CDR3: CASAGDLAKNIQYF
V: TRBV2; J: TRBJ2-5; CDR3: CASRPGTGARGWETQYF
V: TRBV27; J: TRBJ2-2; CDR3: CASSFQTSGEGTGELFF
V: TRBV7-8; J: TRBJ2-5; CDR3: CASSNWDSRDQETQYF
V: TRBV19; J: TRBJ2-7; CDR3: CASSIDGQPYEQYF
V: TRBV7-9; J: TRBJ2-5; CDR3: CASSLAGGQETQYF
V: TRBV9; J: TRBJ2-1; CDR3: CASSPPPSSYNEQFF
V: TRBV6-5; J: TRBJ1-6; CDR3: CASSYGGSSTSPLHF
V: TRBV7-9; J: TRBJ2-3; CDR3: CASSLRLAGGGDTQYF
V: TRBV9; J: TRBJ1-2; CDR3: CASSVAGEFNYGYTF
V: TRBV11-2; J: TRBJ2-7; CDR3: CASSLEAGSSPSYEQYF
V: TRBV29-1; J: TRBJ2-5; CDR3: CSVVETRGQETQYF